This TCR beta chain was observed in a study of T cell responses to AZD1222 COVID-19 vaccine. Study observations and caveats: Breadth and depth of Spike-specific TCRs rose after two AZD1222 doses.

On this clone: Its antigen is unidentified.

Produced via immunoSEQ multiplex PCR; TCRdb's table is partial and in-frame only. Seen here are 150,000 to 160,000 clones, 88% observed once, and the top ten hold 3% to 3.5%. Germline values: CDR1 SGHTA, CDR2 FQGTGA. The V end was cut by 5 bases, the J end by 0 bases, with 10 bases between. The CDR3 is 14 amino acids. This TCR was recovered from an adult in good health. V usage is TRBV7-3 and J usage is TRBJ1-2, with TRBD1 as a possible D gene (5 bases). The material was peripheral blood, obtained on day 0 of AZD1222 vaccination. CDR3 loop: CASSPGSSNYGYTF. CDR3 sequence (DNA): TGTGCCAGCAGCCCAGGGAGCTCTAACTATGGCTACACCTTC.